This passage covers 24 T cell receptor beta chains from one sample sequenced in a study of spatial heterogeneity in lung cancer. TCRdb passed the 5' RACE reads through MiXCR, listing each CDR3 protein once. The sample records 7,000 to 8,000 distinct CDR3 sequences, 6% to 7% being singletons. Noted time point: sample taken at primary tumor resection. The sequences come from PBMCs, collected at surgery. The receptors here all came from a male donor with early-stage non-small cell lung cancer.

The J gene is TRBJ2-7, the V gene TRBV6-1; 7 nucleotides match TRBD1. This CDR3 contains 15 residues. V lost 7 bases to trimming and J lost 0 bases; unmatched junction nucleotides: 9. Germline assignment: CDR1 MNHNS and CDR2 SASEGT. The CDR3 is CASTRQGLRSYEQYF. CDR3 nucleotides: TGTGCCAGCACTAGACAGGGTCTTCGCTCCTACGAGCAGTACTTC.

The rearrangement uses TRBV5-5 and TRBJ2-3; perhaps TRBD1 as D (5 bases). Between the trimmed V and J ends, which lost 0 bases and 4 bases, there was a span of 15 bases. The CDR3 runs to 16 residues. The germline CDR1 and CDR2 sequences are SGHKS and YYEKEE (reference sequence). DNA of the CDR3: TGTGCCAGCAGCTTGGGGGGCGCGAATGACGCAGATACGCAGTATTTT. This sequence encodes CASSLGGANDADTQYF.

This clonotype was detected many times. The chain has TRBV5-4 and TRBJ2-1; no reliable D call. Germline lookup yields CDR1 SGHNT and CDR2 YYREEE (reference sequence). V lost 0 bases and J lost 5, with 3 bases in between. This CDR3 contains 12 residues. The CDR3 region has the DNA TGTGCCAGCAGCTTGGTCCACAATGAGCAGTTCTTC. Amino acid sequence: CASSLVHNEQFF.

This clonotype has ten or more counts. This chain's CDR3 is CASRGQGDNQPQHF. The CDR3 DNA reads TGTGCCAGCAGGGGCCAGGGTGACAATCAGCCCCAGCATTTT. V gene TRBV6-5 combines with J gene TRBJ1-5; a possible D gene is TRBD1 (5 bases). This CDR3 contains 14 residues. Trimming stripped 6 bases from V and 3 bases from J, with 12 bases between. The germline gives CDR1 MNHEY, CDR2 SVGAGI.

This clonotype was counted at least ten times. The CDR3 sequence is CASSGGGGETQYF. CDR3 nucleotide sequence: TGTGCCAGCAGCGGCGGAGGGGGAGAGACCCAGTACTTC. The chain uses TRBV7-9 and TRBJ2-5; D may correspond to TRBD1 or TRBD2 (6 bases each). The CDR3 totals 13 residues. V lost 5 bases to trimming and J lost 4 bases, with 11 bases between them. CDR1 is SEHNR, CDR2 FQNEAQ, per germline (reference sequence).

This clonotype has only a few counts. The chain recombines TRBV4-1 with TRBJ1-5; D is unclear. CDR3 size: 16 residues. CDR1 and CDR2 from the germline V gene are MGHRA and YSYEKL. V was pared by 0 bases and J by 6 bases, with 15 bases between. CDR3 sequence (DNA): TGCGCCAGCAGCCAAGATACCGGTTCCGGCCCTCAGCCCCAGCATTTT. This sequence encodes CASSQDTGSGPQPQHF.

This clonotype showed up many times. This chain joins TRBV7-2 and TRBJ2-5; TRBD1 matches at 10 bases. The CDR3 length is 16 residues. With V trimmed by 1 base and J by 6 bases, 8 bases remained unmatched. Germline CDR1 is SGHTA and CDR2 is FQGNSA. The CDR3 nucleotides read TGTGCCAGCAGCTTAGTGGGGACAGGGGCAGGACAGACCCAGTACTTC. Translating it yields CASSLVGTGAGQTQYF.

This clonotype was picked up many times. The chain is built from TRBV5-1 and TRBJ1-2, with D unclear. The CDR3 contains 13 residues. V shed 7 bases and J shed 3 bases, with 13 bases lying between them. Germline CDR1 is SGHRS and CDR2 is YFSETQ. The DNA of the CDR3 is TGCGCCAGCTCTCCTAGTGGGGACTATGGCTACACCTTC. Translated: CASSPSGDYGYTF.

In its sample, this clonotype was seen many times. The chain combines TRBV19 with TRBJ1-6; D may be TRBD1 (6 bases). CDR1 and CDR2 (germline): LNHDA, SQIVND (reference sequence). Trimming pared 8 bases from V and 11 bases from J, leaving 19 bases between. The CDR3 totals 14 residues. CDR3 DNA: TGTGCCAGTTCCGAGTCCCCGCGGGGGCCACCCCTCCACTTT. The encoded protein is CASSESPRGPPLHF.

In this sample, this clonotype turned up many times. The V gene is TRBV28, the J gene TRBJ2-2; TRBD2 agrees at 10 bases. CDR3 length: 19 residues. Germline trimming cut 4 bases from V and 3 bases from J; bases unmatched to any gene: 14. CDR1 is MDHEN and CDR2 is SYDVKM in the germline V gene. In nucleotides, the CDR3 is TGTGCCAGCAGTTCGTACCGCGAAAAGCGGGGGGGCTACACCGGGGAGCTGTTTTTT. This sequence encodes CASSSYREKRGGYTGELFF.

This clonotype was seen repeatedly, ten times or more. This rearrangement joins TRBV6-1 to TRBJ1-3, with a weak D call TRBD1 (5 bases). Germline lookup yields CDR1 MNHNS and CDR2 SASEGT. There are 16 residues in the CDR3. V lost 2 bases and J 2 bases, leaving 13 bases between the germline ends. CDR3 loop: CASSELGVNPGNTIYF. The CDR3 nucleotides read TGTGCCAGCAGTGAATTAGGGGTAAACCCTGGAAACACCATATATTTT.

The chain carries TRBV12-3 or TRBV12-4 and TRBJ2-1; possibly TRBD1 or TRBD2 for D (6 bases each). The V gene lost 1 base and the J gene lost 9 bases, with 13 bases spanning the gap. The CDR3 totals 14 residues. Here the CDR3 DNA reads TGTGCCAGCAGTTTAGGCGTACAGGGAGGTGAGCAGTTCTTC. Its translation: CASSLGVQGGEQFF.

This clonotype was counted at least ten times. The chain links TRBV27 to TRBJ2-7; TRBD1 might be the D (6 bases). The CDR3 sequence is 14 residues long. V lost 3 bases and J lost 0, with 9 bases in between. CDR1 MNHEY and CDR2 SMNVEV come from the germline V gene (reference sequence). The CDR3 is CASSLRDTSYEQYF. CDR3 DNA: TGTGCCAGCAGTTTGAGGGACACCTCCTACGAGCAGTACTTC.

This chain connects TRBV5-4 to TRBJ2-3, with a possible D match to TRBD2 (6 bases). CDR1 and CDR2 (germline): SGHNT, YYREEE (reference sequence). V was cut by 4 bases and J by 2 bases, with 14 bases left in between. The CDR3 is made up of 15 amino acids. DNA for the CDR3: TGTGCCAGCAGCACCCCTAGCGAGACCACAGATACGCAGTATTTT. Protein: CASSTPSETTDTQYF.

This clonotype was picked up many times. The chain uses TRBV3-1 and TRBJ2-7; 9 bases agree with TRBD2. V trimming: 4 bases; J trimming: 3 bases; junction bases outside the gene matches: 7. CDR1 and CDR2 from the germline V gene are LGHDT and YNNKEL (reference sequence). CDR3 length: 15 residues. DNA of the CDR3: TGTGCCAGCAGCCCTTGGGGTAGCGGGAGCTACGAGCAGTACTTC. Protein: CASSPWGSGSYEQYF.

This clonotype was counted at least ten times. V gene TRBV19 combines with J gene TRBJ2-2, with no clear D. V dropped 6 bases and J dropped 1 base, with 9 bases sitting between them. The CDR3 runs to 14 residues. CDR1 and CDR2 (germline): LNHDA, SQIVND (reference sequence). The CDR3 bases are TGTGCCAGTAGCAAGGACCGGAACACCGGGGAGCTGTTTTTT. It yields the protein CASSKDRNTGELFF.

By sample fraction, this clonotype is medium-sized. CDR3 DNA: TGTGCCAGCAGTTTACGGTGGACTGAGCAGTTCTTC. As protein: CASSLRWTEQFF. The rearrangement links TRBV28 to TRBJ2-1, with D uncertain. V was shortened by 2 bases and J by 9 bases, with 8 bases between the two germline ends. This CDR3 contains 12 residues. The germline V gene encodes CDR1 MDHEN and CDR2 SYDVKM.

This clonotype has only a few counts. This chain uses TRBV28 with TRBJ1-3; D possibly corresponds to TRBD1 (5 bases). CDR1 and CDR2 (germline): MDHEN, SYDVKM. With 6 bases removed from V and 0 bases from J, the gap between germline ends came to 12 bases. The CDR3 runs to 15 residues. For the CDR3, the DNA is TGTGCCAGCAGCCTGCGGGGGGACTCTGGAAACACCATATATTTT. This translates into CASSLRGDSGNTIYF.

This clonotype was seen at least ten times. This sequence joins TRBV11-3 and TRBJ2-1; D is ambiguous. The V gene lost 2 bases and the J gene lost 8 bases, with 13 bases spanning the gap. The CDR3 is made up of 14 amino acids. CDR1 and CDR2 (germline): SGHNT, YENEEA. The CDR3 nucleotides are TGTGCCAGCAGCTTATATGGGGATGAATATGAGCAGTTCTTC. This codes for CASSLYGDEYEQFF.

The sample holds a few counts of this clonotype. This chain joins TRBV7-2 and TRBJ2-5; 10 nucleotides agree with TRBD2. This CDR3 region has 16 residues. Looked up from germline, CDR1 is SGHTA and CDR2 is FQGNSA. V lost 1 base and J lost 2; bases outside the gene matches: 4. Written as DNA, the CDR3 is TGTGCCAGCAGCTTAGGGGCTAGCGGGGGTCAAGAGACCCAGTACTTC. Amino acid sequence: CASSLGASGGQETQYF.

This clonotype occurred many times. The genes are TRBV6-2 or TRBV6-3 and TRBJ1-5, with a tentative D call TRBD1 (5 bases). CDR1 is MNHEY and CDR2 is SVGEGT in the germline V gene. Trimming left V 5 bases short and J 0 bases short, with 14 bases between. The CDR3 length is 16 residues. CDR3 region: CASSPPGRRSNQPQHF. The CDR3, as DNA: TGTGCCAGCAGTCCCCCGGGACGTCGTAGCAATCAGCCCCAGCATTTT.

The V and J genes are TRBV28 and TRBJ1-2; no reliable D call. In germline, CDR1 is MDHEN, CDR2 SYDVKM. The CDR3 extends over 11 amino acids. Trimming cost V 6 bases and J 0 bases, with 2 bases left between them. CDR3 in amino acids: CASSSNYGYTF. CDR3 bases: TGTGCCAGCAGCTCTAACTATGGCTACACCTTC.

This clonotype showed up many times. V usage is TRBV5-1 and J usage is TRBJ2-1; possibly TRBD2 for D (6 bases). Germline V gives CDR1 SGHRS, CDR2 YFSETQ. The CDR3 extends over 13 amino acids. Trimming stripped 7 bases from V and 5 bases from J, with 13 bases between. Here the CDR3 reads CASGISGDNEQFF. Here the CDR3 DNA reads TGCGCCAGCGGAATTAGCGGAGACAATGAGCAGTTCTTC.

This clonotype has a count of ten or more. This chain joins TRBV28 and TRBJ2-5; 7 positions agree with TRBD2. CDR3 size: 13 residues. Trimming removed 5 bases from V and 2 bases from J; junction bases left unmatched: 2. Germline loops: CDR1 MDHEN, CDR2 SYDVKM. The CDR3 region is CASSPGRQETQYF. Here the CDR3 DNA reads TGTGCCAGCAGTCCCGGGAGGCAAGAGACCCAGTACTTC.